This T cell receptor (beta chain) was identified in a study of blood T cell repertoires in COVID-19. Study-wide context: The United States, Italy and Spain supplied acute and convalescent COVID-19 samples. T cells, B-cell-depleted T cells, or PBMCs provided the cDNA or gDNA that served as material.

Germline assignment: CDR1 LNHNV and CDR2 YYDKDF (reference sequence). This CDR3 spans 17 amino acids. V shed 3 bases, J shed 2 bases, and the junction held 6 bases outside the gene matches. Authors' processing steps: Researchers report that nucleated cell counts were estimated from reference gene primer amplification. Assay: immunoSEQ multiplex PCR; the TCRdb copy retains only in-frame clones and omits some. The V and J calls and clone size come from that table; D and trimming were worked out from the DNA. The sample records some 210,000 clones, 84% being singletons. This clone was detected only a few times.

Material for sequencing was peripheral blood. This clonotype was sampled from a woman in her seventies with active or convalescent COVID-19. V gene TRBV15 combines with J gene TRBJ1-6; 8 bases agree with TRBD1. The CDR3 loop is CATSRATGEAYNSPLHF. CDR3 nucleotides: TGTGCCACCAGCAGGGCGACAGGGGAGGCCTATAATTCACCCCTCCACTTT.